Below, one TCR beta chain is given with its context. As yet, its antigen is unknown. The sample belongs to a study of regulatory T cells in long-lasting Graves disease. Arm-PCR of CDR3 regions and iRepertoire HTBI primers were the basis on which TCR beta libraries were built. MiXCR, run by TCRdb on the multiplex PCR reads, gives a single entry per CDR3 protein. The table includes 420,000 or so distinct CDR3 sequences, 15% to 20% detected once. Time point here: newly diagnosed GD, antithyroid drugs for less than 3 months. PBMCs were the source of the RNA used for TCR sequencing. Enrollment of patients was through an endocrinology department in Xi'an, China. CDR3 length: 15 residues. The germline gives CDR1 DFQATT, CDR2 SNEGSKA (reference sequence). The ends were cut back, 4 bases at V and 0 bases at J, with 14 bases in the middle. Study results and caveats: Patients whose Graves' disease persisted exhibited lower TCR diversity than those newly diagnosed.

In addition, the sample was reused for a study of T cells in Graves' hyperthyroidism and ophthalmopathy. From that second work: No ophthalmopathy progression within 18 months constituted stable Graves' hyperthyroidism. The model forecast ophthalmopathy, anticipating it by a median about six months before onset.

This specimen consisted of peripheral blood mononuclear cells (PBMCs), obtained at new diagnosis, from a patient treated with antithyroid drugs. This TCR came from a woman aged 18-35 years with Graves disease. The rearrangement joins TRBV20-1 to TRBJ2-3; tentatively, D is TRBD2 (6 bases). The CDR3 protein is CSATRWDSSTDTQYF. CDR3 bases: TGCAGTGCTACCCGGTGGGACTCAAGCACAGATACGCAGTATTTT.